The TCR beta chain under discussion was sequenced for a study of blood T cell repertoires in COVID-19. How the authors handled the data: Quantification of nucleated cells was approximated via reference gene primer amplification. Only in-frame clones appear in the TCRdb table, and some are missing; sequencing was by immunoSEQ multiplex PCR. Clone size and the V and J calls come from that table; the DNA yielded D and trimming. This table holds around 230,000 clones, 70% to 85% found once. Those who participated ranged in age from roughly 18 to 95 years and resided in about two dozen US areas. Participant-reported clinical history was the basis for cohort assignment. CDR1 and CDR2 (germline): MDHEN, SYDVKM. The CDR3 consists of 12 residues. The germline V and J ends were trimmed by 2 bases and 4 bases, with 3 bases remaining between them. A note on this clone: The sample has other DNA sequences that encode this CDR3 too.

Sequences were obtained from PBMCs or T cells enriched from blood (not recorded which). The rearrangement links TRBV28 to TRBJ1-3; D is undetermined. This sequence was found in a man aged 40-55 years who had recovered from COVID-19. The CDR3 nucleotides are TGTGCCAGCAGTTTACCGGGAAACACCATATATTTT. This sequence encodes CASSLPGNTIYF.